This T cell receptor beta chain came from a study of Graves' ophthalmopathy and Graves' hyperthyroidism (dated by TCRdb to between 2018 and 2020). As for the study more broadly: Peripheral blood was collected at initial diagnosis, before any treatment. The study used TCR beta repertoire signatures to distinguish Graves' ophthalmopathy from Graves' hyperthyroidism and to predict progression to ophthalmopathy. In total, 135 blood samples were TCR-sequenced: some 40 ophthalmopathy, some 75 hyperthyroidism and roughly 17 hyperthyroidism-to-ophthalmopathy patients. A discovery set of 100 patients (around 45 ophthalmopathy, about 55 stable hyperthyroidism) was enrolled to explore V-J signatures distinguishing ophthalmopathy from hyperthyroidism. An independent validation cohort was composed of 18 hyperthyroidism patients and some 16 patients who later progressed from hyperthyroidism to ophthalmopathy. In over 5 hyperthyroidism patients, the T-cell repertoire of thyroid tissue was compared with the T-cell repertoire of blood. Once sampling was done, hyperthyroidism patients were given methimazole at a starting dose of 30 mg daily, while ophthalmopathy patients were given high-dose intravenous methylprednisolone.

Ophthalmopathy patients were characterized by moderately to severely active disease, a Clinical Activity Score of at least 3, a NOSPECS grade of at least 4, and a disease duration under 3 months. Anyone with other autoimmune diseases, uncontrolled infections, pregnancy or lactation was excluded from the study. Clinical symptoms, serum thyroxine, TRAb, thyroid ultrasound and orbital computed tomography were used for diagnosis. PBMCs were isolated from about 9.1 ml of fresh peripheral blood by Ficoll-Paque density gradient centrifugation. Total RNA was extracted using Trizol reagent, and RNA quality was checked on an Agilent 2100 Bioanalyzer. A word on this clonotype: What this receptor recognizes is not known. Base-call qualities are not available, and no considerably larger clone is one nucleotide away.

For repertoire sequencing, the TCR beta CDR3 regions were amplified from RNA transcripts. The first round of RT-PCR was done with HTBI primers and the Qiagen OneStep RT-PCR kit, and was followed by a second round of multiplex PCR, then size selection and purification. Sequencing of the libraries was carried out on an Illumina HiSeq2000 in paired-end mode with 100 bp reads. The paper's data handling went like this. SOAPnuke was used to process the reads, throwing out any read that had adapters, had uncalled bases, had a mean Phred below 15, or lacked an exact constant-primer or identifier match. High-quality paired reads were merged with COPE v1.2.5. Unique nucleotide sequences were defined as clonotypes and aligned to IMGT TRB V, D and J references using MiTCR v1.1. Only V-J combinations with frequency above 0.0001 were analysed, covering about 99% of repertoires. A TCR clonal expansion and chaos score per V-J combination was defined as the ratio of F50 clonal expansion to chaos observed in the TCRdist matrix. Welch's t-statistics and random forest were used to reduce features to more than ten V-J combinations, which were fed into a naive Bayes classifier. The Morisita-Horn index was used to measure how similar the thyroid and blood repertoires were. In TCRdb, the public reads were trimmed at Q25 with fastp and aligned with MiXCR, with productive beta chains retained. Merged by CDR3 protein, the rows form single entries marked with the most common genes and DNA. The V and J calls, along with clone size, are taken from TCRdb and not from the paper's own processing. The sample table lists around 600,000 distinct CDR3 sequences, more than 40% of them with a count of one. Over 2.5% of the sample lies in the top ten.

In the germline V gene (reference sequence), CDR1 corresponds to DFQATT and CDR2 to SNEGSKA. Spanning cysteine to phenylalanine, the CDR3 consists of 12 amino acids. Just the 36-base CDR3 DNA is kept, in frame starting at base 1. Between the V and J ends, shortened by 1 base and 0 bases respectively, the junction contains 4 bases. Study-level results and caveats: In validation, the model predicted ophthalmopathy progression with more than 55% sensitivity and approximately 72% specificity; fewer than 15 predicted patients were CT-confirmed with GO in a median of approximately 6.5 months. Sample size was not statistically predetermined, and group allocation was not concealed from the investigators. Among expanded thyroid clonotypes with frequency above 0.001, most also showed up in blood, which suggests that blood repertoires may reflect the thyroid immune response. In cross-validation, the 13-signature model distinguished ophthalmopathy from stable hyperthyroidism with about 89% sensitivity and around 84% specificity, while in the test set the corresponding values were roughly 80% and 75%.

The sequence derives from an adult man with Graves' ophthalmopathy. Sequencing was carried out using peripheral blood. The rearranged segments are TRBV20-1 and TRBJ2-7; the D gene assignment is ambiguous. The CDR3 amino acid sequence is: CSARVFSYEQYF. In nucleotides, the sequence is TGCAGTGCTAGAGTATTCTCCTACGAGCAGTACTTC.